The entry below gives a single TCR beta chain sequence along with its context. Its target is not known. CDR3 and TCR beta VDJ profiling relied on genomic DNA as the template. TCRdb ran MiXCR on the reads and lists one entry per CDR3 protein. The data contain around 130,000 distinct CDR3 sequences, 48% of them singletons. The data were taken from a study of CD8+CD57+ T cells in acquired aplastic anemia. For the study at large: Sorted CD4+ and CD8+ cells yielded roughly 3.4 ug of DNA on average. In CD4+ cells, healthy donors produced an average of about 10.8 million reads. Study results and caveats: Patients and controls were found to share 25 to 30 CD8+ CDR3 sequences.

Germline CDR1 SEHNR, CDR2 FQNEAQ (reference sequence). The CDR3 covers 14 residues. With 5 bases clipped from V and 6 bases from J, the junction kept 6 bases outside the gene matches. Sequencing was carried out using sorted CD4+, CD8+, or CD8+CD57+ T cells (not recorded which) from PBMCs. The TCR was taken from a human donor in good health, serving as a control. The rearrangement joins TRBV7-9 to TRBJ1-2; TRBD1 agrees at 10 bases. The CDR3 DNA sequence: TGTGCCAGCAGCAGCTCGACAGGGGGCAATGGCTACACCTTC. This translates into CASSSSTGGNGYTF.